These T cell receptor beta chains were read from a single sample in a study of T cells in Graves' hyperthyroidism and ophthalmopathy. TCRdb used MiXCR to reprocess the multiplex PCR reads, holding one entry per CDR3 protein. The sample shows more than 450,000 distinct CDR3 sequences, 20% of them seen only once. Sequenced material: blood. These receptors were taken from a man aged 35-49 years with Graves' ophthalmopathy. Both conserved end residues are part of each CDR3. Each record gives: clone size, CDR3 length, D gene, V gene, J gene, CDR3 DNA, CDR3 protein. D genes are given only for firm matches. Clone sizes are given selectively: once, few, many, or a class where the clone is expanded.

>once|15|-|TRBV25-1|TRBJ1-1
TGTGCCAGCAGTGAACTTAGTGAGGGAGGCACTGAAGCTTTCTTT
CASSELSEGGTEAFF
>-|13|-|TRBV2|TRBJ2-5
TGTGCCAGCAGTGAAGCCGCGGGTTACGTTCGATACTTC
CASSEAAGYVRYF
>few|15|-|TRBV7-9|TRBJ2-7
TGTGCCAGCAGCCAATCGGGACCCCGCTCCTACGAGCAGTACTTC
CASSQSGPRSYEQYF
>-|15|-|TRBV6-1|TRBJ2-2
TGTGCCAGCAGTTATGGGCAGGGTCTAACCGGGGAGCTGTTTTTT
CASSYGQGLTGELFF
>-|12|-|TRBV27|TRBJ1-1
TGTGCCAGTAGCGCTGCGGACACTGAAGCTTTCTTT
CASSAADTEAFF
>-|16|-|TRBV28|TRBJ2-6
TGTGCCAGCACCTCTCCGGGGACGGGAGGGGCCAACGTCCTGACTTTC
CASTSPGTGGANVLTF
>-|15|TRBD1|TRBV29-1|TRBJ2-1
TGCAGCGCTTACAACGGACAGGGGGCAAACAATGAGCAGTTCTTC
CSAYNGQGANNEQFF
>few|13|-|TRBV4-3|TRBJ2-1
TGCGCCAGCAGCCAATCACTCTTCAATGAGCAGTTCTTC
CASSQSLFNEQFF
>-|12|-|TRBV25-1|TRBJ1-1
TGTGCCAGCAGTGATTTGAACACTGAAGCTTTCTTT
CASSDLNTEAFF
>many|17|TRBD2|TRBV28|TRBJ2-7
TGTGCCAGCAGTTCCTACTCCGGGACTAGCGGGCACTACGAGCAGTACTTC
CASSSYSGTSGHYEQYF
>many|14|TRBD1|TRBV2|TRBJ1-6
TGTGCCAGCACCAGGACAGGGGATAATTCACCCCTCCACTTT
CASTRTGDNSPLHF
>many|14|-|TRBV5-6|TRBJ1-5
TGTGCCAGCAGCGGAAAGACACTCAATCAGCCCCAGCATTTT
CASSGKTLNQPQHF
>few|13|-|TRBV2|TRBJ2-7
TGTGCCAGCAGTAAGAGACAAACCTACGAGCAGTACTTC
CASSKRQTYEQYF
>-|15|TRBD1|TRBV6-1|TRBJ2-2
TGTGCCAGCAGTGAGGACAGGAGATACACCGGGGAGCTGTTTTTT
CASSEDRRYTGELFF
>-|16|-|TRBV10-3|TRBJ2-3
TGTGCCATCAGTGAGTCGACTCCTCAGAAACCGGATACGCAGTATTTT
CAISESTPQKPDTQYF
>few|15|-|TRBV18|TRBJ1-1
TGTGCCAGCTCACCACTTGGCAGTTTGAACACTGAAGCTTTCTTT
CASSPLGSLNTEAFF
>-|14|-|TRBV6-1|TRBJ2-1
TGTGCCAGCAGAGGGGGGACTACTCGGCACGAGCAGTTCTTC
CASRGGTTRHEQFF
>many|13|-|TRBV2|TRBJ2-1
TGTGCCAGCAGTCCCAACGTTGACAATGAGCAGTTCTTC
CASSPNVDNEQFF
>many|14|-|TRBV27|TRBJ1-1
TGCGCCAGCAGTTTGTTTGCTACGAACACTGAAGCTTTCTTT
CASSLFATNTEAFF
>many|18|-|TRBV3-1|TRBJ2-5
TGTGCCAGCAGCCAAGATTTCGGGACACAGAGAACTAATGAGACCCAGTACTTC
CASSQDFGTQRTNETQYF
>many|13|-|TRBV3-1|TRBJ2-1
TGTGCCAGCAGCCAGAGGATGGGCAATGAGCAGTTCTTC
CASSQRMGNEQFF
>-|15|TRBD2|TRBV19|TRBJ2-1
TGTGCCAGTACCTCAGGACTAGCGGGGCCTGCTGAGCAGTTCTTC
CASTSGLAGPAEQFF
>few|13|-|TRBV3-1|TRBJ2-3
TGTGCCAGCAGCACCTACCGTTTAGATACGCAGTATTTT
CASSTYRLDTQYF
>-|17|TRBD2|TRBV9|TRBJ2-1
TGTGCCAGCAGCCCCCCCTCGGCTAGCGGGAAAACCCATGAGCAGTTCTTC
CASSPPSASGKTHEQFF
>-|16|TRBD2|TRBV12-3/TRBV12-4|TRBJ2-7
TGTGCCAGCAGTTTAAAAGGGCTAGCGGGATTCTACGAGCAGTACTTC
CASSLKGLAGFYEQYF
>-|14|TRBD1|TRBV14|TRBJ2-7
TGTGCCAGCAGCCAATCGACAGGGAGAGGCGAGCAGTACTTC
CASSQSTGRGEQYF
>-|15|TRBD2|TRBV5-1|TRBJ2-7
TGCGCCAGCAGCTTGGTTCGAACTAGCGTCGACGAGCAGTACTTC
CASSLVRTSVDEQYF
>many|16|TRBD1|TRBV11-1|TRBJ1-2
TGTGCCAGCAGCGCAGGGACAGCCCAAGGATGGTATGGCTACACCTTC
CASSAGTAQGWYGYTF
>many|12|-|TRBV2|TRBJ1-2
TGTGCCAGCAGTCCTCATGACTATGGCTACACCTTC
CASSPHDYGYTF
>many|14|TRBD1|TRBV18|TRBJ2-7
TGTGCCAGCTCACCTGGGGACAGGCTCTACGAGCAGTACTTC
CASSPGDRLYEQYF
>many|14|-|TRBV7-9|TRBJ1-1
TGTGCCAGCAGCTTAGTGCTTGGGGCAGCTGAAGCTTTCTTT
CASSLVLGAAEAFF
>many|17|TRBD2|TRBV3-1|TRBJ2-7
TGTGCCAGCAGCCACGGGACTAGCGGGAGCCCTACGGGCGAGCAGTACTTC
CASSHGTSGSPTGEQYF
>many|13|TRBD1|TRBV12-3/TRBV12-4|TRBJ2-3
TGTGCCAGCAGCGGACAGGGAACGGTTACGCAGTATTTT
CASSGQGTVTQYF
>many|14|TRBD2|TRBV7-3|TRBJ2-1
TGTGCCAGCAGCTTCGGGGGAGGGTTGGATGAGCAGTTCTTC
CASSFGGGLDEQFF
>few|15|-|TRBV30|TRBJ1-4
TGTGCCTGGAGTGGGATTGGGGGTCCCAATGAAAAACTGTTTTTT
CAWSGIGGPNEKLFF
>many|13|-|TRBV11-2|TRBJ2-1
TGTGCCAGCAGCTACGGATCGGGGTTTGAGCAGTTCTTC
CASSYGSGFEQFF
>-|13|-|TRBV29-1|TRBJ2-5
TGCAGCGTCTCGACAGGCAGAGGTGGGACCCAGTACTTC
CSVSTGRGGTQYF
>many|15|-|TRBV30|TRBJ2-1
TGTGCCTGGAGTGAAGGGCAGGGGTACTACAATGAGCAGTTCTTC
CAWSEGQGYYNEQFF
>-|15|-|TRBV12-3/TRBV12-4|TRBJ1-2
TGTGCCAGCAGCCCTTCATGGACAGTCAACTATGGCTACACCTTC
CASSPSWTVNYGYTF
>-|13|-|TRBV11-2|TRBJ2-1
TGTGCCAGCAGCTTAGAGCCGACTAATGAGCAGTTCTTC
CASSLEPTNEQFF
>-|13|TRBD1|TRBV18|TRBJ1-4
TGTGCCAGCTCACCGGGACAGGGGGGAAAACTGTTTTTT
CASSPGQGGKLFF
>few|14|-|TRBV5-1|TRBJ2-2
TGCGCCAGCCAAAACAGCGCGAACACCGGGGAGCTGTTTTTT
CASQNSANTGELFF
>-|18|TRBD2|TRBV13|TRBJ2-1
TGTGCCAGCAGCTTAGGGGGACTAGCGGGCAGCTCCTACAATGAGCAGTTCTTC
CASSLGGLAGSSYNEQFF
>-|14|-|TRBV29-1|TRBJ2-3
TGCAGCGTTGAAGAAGTCCAGGGAACAGATACGCAGTATTTT
CSVEEVQGTDTQYF
>-|15|TRBD1|TRBV7-8|TRBJ1-1
TGTGCCAGCAGCCAAACGTCAGGGGGAGGCACTGAAGCTTTCTTT
CASSQTSGGGTEAFF
>-|14|TRBD2|TRBV3-1|TRBJ2-5
TGTGCCAGCAGCCAAGTAGCGGGGCAAGAGACCCAGTACTTC
CASSQVAGQETQYF
>few|11|-|TRBV10-3|TRBJ1-2
TGTGCCATCAGTGGACTTAACTCCTACACCTTC
CAISGLNSYTF
>many|16|TRBD2|TRBV5-8|TRBJ2-3
TGTGCCAGCAGCTTGGCCCTAGCGGGGGTCACAGATACGCAGTATTTT
CASSLALAGVTDTQYF
>many|13|TRBD1|TRBV18|TRBJ2-1
TGTGCCAGCTCAGAAGCAGGGGGAAGTGAGCAGTTCTTC
CASSEAGGSEQFF
>many|12|TRBD1|TRBV5-1|TRBJ1-2
TGCGCCAGCAGCTGGGACAGCGATGGCTACACCTTC
CASSWDSDGYTF
>-|15|TRBD1|TRBV7-3|TRBJ2-1
TGTGCCAGCAGCCTCAGACAGGGATTGTCGCATGAGCAGTTCTTC
CASSLRQGLSHEQFF
>-|15|TRBD2|TRBV7-9|TRBJ2-4
TGTGCCAGCAGCTTAGCGGTAGCGGGGAAAAACATTCAGTACTTC
CASSLAVAGKNIQYF
>-|17|-|TRBV5-4|TRBJ1-3
TGTGCCAGCAGCTGGCTAACTATGGGGGCCACTGGAAACACCATATATTTT
CASSWLTMGATGNTIYF
>many|15|-|TRBV20-1|TRBJ1-4
TGCAGTGTCCTACCCCCATTGGGCAATAATGAAAAACTGTTTTTT
CSVLPPLGNNEKLFF
>few|12|TRBD1|TRBV29-1|TRBJ1-2
TGCAGCGTTGGGACAGGGGGTCAGGGCTACACCTTC
CSVGTGGQGYTF
>-|11|-|TRBV28|TRBJ2-1
TGTGCCAGCAGAGGGGTTAGTGAGCAGTTCTTC
CASRGVSEQFF
>many|17|TRBD2|TRBV6-1|TRBJ2-3
TGTGCCAGCAGTGAATGGGGCTCTCTAGCGGGGGGAGATACGCAGTATTTT
CASSEWGSLAGGDTQYF